This TCR beta chain is drawn from a study of blood T cell repertoires in COVID-19. Profiling relied on immunoSEQ multiplex PCR, and the TCRdb table lists in-frame clones only, not all of them. The table includes roughly 280,000 clones, roughly nine tenths detected once. The V gene lost 3 bases and the J gene lost 3 bases, with 12 bases spanning the gap. The V gene's germline CDR1 is KGHSH and CDR2 LQKENI. This CDR3 is 15 amino acids long. The sequenced material came from PBMCs or T cells enriched from blood (not recorded which). The chain recombines TRBV18 with TRBJ1-3, with a weak D call TRBD1 (5 bases). The TCR sequence derives from a woman aged 18-29 years who had recovered from COVID-19. The CDR3 sequence: CASSPNQGGGNTIYF. The CDR3 DNA reads TGTGCCAGCTCACCCAATCAGGGAGGTGGAAACACCATATATTTT. The whole variable domain, filled in from reference TRBV18 and TRBJ1-3, reads NAGVMQNPRHLVRRRGQEARLRCSPMKGHSHVYWYRQLPEEGLKFMVYLQKENIIDESGMPKERFSAEFPKEGPSILRIQQVVRGDSAAYFCASSPNQGGGNTIYFGEGSWLTVV.